A selection of T cell receptor beta chains follows, all from one sample in a study of blood T cell repertoires in COVID-19. Sequencing was performed with immunoSEQ multiplex PCR; in TCRdb, only in-frame clones are kept and a portion is missing. Altogether approximately 89,000 clones are present, 90% to 95% being singletons, with the ten largest covering less than 5%. The sequenced material came from peripheral blood. These receptors all come from a human donor with active COVID-19. The donor label of this sample is uncertain. CDR3s include the opening cysteine and the closing phenylalanine or tryptophan. A D gene is named only where the DNA matches it firmly. Rows may omit the clone size; those that give it use once, few, many or a size class.

V gene,clone size,J gene,D gene,CDR3 length,CDR3 protein,CDR3 DNA
TRBV5-1,-,TRBJ2-2,TRBD2,19,CASSVLAGGPLVNTGELFF,TGCGCCAGCAGCGTACTAGCGGGAGGGCCGTTGGTTAACACCGGGGAGCTGTTTTTT
TRBV5-1,-,TRBJ1-1,-,14,CASSLDTGRTEAFF,TGCGCCAGCAGCTTGGATACAGGGCGAACTGAAGCTTTCTTT
TRBV7-2,-,TRBJ2-5,-,13,CASNLDRQETQYF,TGTGCCAGCAACTTGGACAGACAAGAGACCCAGTACTTC
TRBV19,-,TRBJ2-2,TRBD1,15,CASKTGTANTGELFF,TGTGCCAGTAAAACCGGGACAGCGAACACCGGGGAGCTGTTTTTT
TRBV11-3,-,TRBJ2-3,-,13,CASSTPGDDTQYF,TGTGCCAGCAGCACCCCGGGGGATGATACGCAGTATTTT
TRBV6-1,-,TRBJ1-6,-,14,CASSDPVEGSPLHF,TGTGCCAGCAGTGACCCGGTGGAGGGTTCACCCCTCCACTTT
TRBV7-2,-,TRBJ2-3,-,16,CASSLNSGGSTDTQYF,TGTGCCAGCAGCTTAAATAGCGGAGGTTCCACAGATACGCAGTATTTT
TRBV18,-,TRBJ2-5,-,13,CASSPPGEETQYF,TGTGCCAGCTCACCGCCAGGGGAGGAGACCCAGTACTTC
TRBV5-8,-,TRBJ2-3,TRBD1,14,CASSTGQGTDTQYF,TGTGCCAGCAGCACCGGACAGGGCACAGATACGCAGTATTTT
TRBV11-2,-,TRBJ2-3,-,15,CASSFGGFIKDTQYF,TGTGCCAGCAGCTTCGGAGGGTTTATTAAAGATACGCAGTATTTT
TRBV18,-,TRBJ1-1,-,16,CASSRPGEPQNTEAFF,TGTGCCAGCTCCCGCCCAGGGGAGCCCCAGAACACTGAAGCTTTCTTT
TRBV24-1,-,TRBJ2-2,TRBD2,17,CATSDRTSGRAFRELFF,TGTGCCACCAGTGACAGGACTAGCGGGAGGGCCTTCCGGGAGCTGTTTTTT
TRBV18,-,TRBJ2-7,-,12,CASSTGSYEQYF,TGTGCCAGCTCAACGGGGAGCTACGAGCAGTACTTC
TRBV3-1/TRBV3-2,-,TRBJ2-6,TRBD1,16,CASSQTGVSGANVLTF,TGTGCCAGCAGTCAAACAGGGGTTTCTGGGGCCAACGTCCTGACTTTC
TRBV27,-,TRBJ2-3,TRBD2,16,CASSFGTSGIADTQYF,TGTGCCAGCAGTTTCGGGACTAGCGGGATAGCAGATACGCAGTATTTT
TRBV29-1,-,TRBJ2-7,TRBD1,15,CSVTSTGDLGYEQYF,TGCAGCGTTACATCGACAGGGGACCTAGGCTACGAGCAGTACTTC
TRBV2,-,TRBJ1-2,-,16,CASSPTVAVTNYGYTF,TGTGCCAGCAGTCCGACTGTGGCCGTGACTAACTATGGCTACACCTTC
TRBV24-1,-,TRBJ1-4,-,19,CATSDNRWEIGRENEKLFF,TGTGCCACCAGTGATAACCGATGGGAGATCGGACGCGAAAATGAAAAACTGTTTTTT
TRBV4-3,-,TRBJ2-3,TRBD1,15,CASSQNKGAQNTQYF,TGCGCCAGCAGCCAGAATAAGGGGGCGCAGAACACGCAGTATTTT
TRBV3-1/TRBV3-2,-,TRBJ2-5,-,15,CASSRSGGGRETQYF,TGTGCCAGCAGCCGGTCGGGAGGGGGCAGGGAGACCCAGTACTTC
TRBV25-1,-,TRBJ2-7,-,15,CASSPLLPGSYEQYF,TGTGCCAGCAGCCCCCTCCTGCCGGGATCCTACGAGCAGTACTTC
TRBV15,-,TRBJ2-7,-,14,CATSRQGSSYEQYF,TGTGCCACCAGCAGACAGGGAAGCTCCTACGAGCAGTACTTC
TRBV10-3,-,TRBJ2-5,TRBD2,16,CAISEASGRYQETQYF,TGTGCCATCAGTGAGGCTAGCGGGAGGTACCAAGAGACCCAGTACTTC
TRBV6-6,-,TRBJ2-3,-,16,CASSRGLAGEGYTQYF,TGTGCCAGCAGCAGGGGCCTTGCTGGGGAAGGCTATACGCAGTATTTT
TRBV6-5,-,TRBJ2-5,-,13,CASSYRGQETQYF,TGTGCCAGCAGTTACCGCGGCCAAGAGACCCAGTACTTC
TRBV7-8,once,TRBJ2-6,-,16,CASSLRQGFGANVLTF,TGTGCCAGCAGCTTAAGGCAGGGCTTTGGGGCCAACGTCCTGACTTTC
TRBV15,-,TRBJ2-7,TRBD2,15,CATSTTSGSTYEQYF,TGTGCCACCAGCACCACTAGCGGGAGTACCTACGAGCAGTACTTC